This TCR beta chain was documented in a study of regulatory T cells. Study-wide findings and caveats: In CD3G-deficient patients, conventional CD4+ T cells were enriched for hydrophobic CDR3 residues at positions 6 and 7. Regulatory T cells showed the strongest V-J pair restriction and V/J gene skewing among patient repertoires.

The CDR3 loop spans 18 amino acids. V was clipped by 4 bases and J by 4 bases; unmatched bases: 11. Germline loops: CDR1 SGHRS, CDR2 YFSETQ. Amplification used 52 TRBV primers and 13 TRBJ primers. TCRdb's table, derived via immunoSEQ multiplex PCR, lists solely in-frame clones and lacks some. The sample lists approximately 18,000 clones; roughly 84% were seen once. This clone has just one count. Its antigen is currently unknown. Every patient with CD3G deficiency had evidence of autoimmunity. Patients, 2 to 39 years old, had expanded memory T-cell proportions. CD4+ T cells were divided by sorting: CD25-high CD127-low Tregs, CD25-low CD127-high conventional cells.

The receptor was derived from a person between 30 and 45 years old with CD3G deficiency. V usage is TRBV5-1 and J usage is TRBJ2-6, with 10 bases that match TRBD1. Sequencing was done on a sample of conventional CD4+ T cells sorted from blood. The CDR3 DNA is TGCGCCAGCAGCCGAGGACAGGGGGGGTCTCTGGGGGCCAACGTCCTGACTTTC. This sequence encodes CASSRGQGGSLGANVLTF.